This T cell receptor (beta chain) was captured by sequencing in a study of cytomegalovirus exposure and HLA in healthy donors. Study summary: Early on, a data release was issued that held roughly 86 million unique TCRs from HLA-typed donors. Notes on the study in general: It was shown in a later analysis that HLA-associated TCR beta chains were more clonally expanded than other, equally common chains. A later analysis appeared to link common viral pathogens to several of the most significant clusters. Rarity characterized most TCR sequences, yet some public TCRs appeared in many donors.

In the case of this clone: The antigen remains undetermined.

V shed 3 bases and J 7 bases; nucleotides not matched to a gene: 12. Per the germline V gene, CDR1 is LNHNV and CDR2 is YYDKDF (reference sequence). This CDR3 contains 15 residues. The PCR was carried out with 60 Vbeta primers and 13 Jbeta primers. The assay was immunoSEQ multiplex PCR, and TCRdb's table has in-frame clones only and misses some. The sample lists tens of thousands of clones, about 78% occurring once. The TCR was taken from a middle-aged woman in good health and CMV-seropositive. The V gene is TRBV15, the J gene TRBJ2-7, with 7 bases matching TRBD2. The sample taken for sequencing was PBMCs. DNA for the CDR3: TGTGCCACCAGCAGGGGAGGGGAATATGAGTCGGAGCAGTACTTC. Protein product: CATSRGGEYESEQYF.